What follows are 13 T cell receptor beta chains derived from one specimen sequenced in a study of shared clonotypes between healthy human individuals. Method: immunoSEQ multiplex PCR; TCRdb's copy keeps in-frame clones and lacks some. The data show about 2.1 million clones, approximately 92% seen once. Only CD45RO-negative cells positively selected for CCR7 counted as naive CD8 cells, so terminally differentiated effector memory CD45RA+ cells were excluded. What was sequenced was naive CD8+ T cells from PBMCs. These receptors originate from a man younger than 35 in good health. Some clones in this sample may be carry-over from other donors' samples.

This clone came up once. This sequence joins TRBV6-1 and TRBJ1-2; 8 bases agree with TRBD1. Germline V gives CDR1 MNHNS, CDR2 SASEGT. The CDR3 totals 18 residues. Trimming at V came to 7 bases and at J to 7 bases, leaving 23 bases not matched to a gene. CDR3 loop: CASNDPRLGQALMGGYTF. CDR3 DNA: TGTGCCAGCAATGATCCCCGGCTGGGACAGGCCCTAATGGGTGGCTACACCTTC.

A remark on this clone: Within the sample, other DNA sequences also encode this same CDR3. The rearrangement uses TRBV29-1 and TRBJ1-2, with D possibly being TRBD1 (6 bases). This CDR3 spans 11 amino acids. V was clipped by 6 bases and J by 3 bases, with 8 bases between them. Germline V gene data show CDR1 as SQVTM and CDR2 as ANQGSEA. The CDR3 nucleotides read TGCAGCGTCCGACAGGACTATGGCTACACCTTC. It specifies CSVRQDYGYTF.

The chain joins TRBV7-9 to TRBJ2-7, with no clear D. CDR1 SEHNR and CDR2 FQNEAQ come from the germline V gene (reference sequence). This CDR3 is built from 14 residues. Trimming shortened V by 3 bases and J by 0 bases, and 9 bases separated the two germline ends. The CDR3 nucleotides read TGTGCCAGCAGCTTTACCGGTAGCTCCTACGAGCAGTACTTC. Translation gives CASSFTGSSYEQYF.

The chain uses TRBV6-1 and TRBJ1-2; D is ambiguous. V lost 1 base and J 5 bases, leaving 17 bases between the germline ends. Germline CDR1 is MNHNS and CDR2 is SASEGT. The CDR3 is 16 amino acids. The CDR3 coding sequence is TGTGCCAGCAGTGAAGAGGGATGGTTAGCGGGTTATGGCTACACCTTC. This encodes CASSEEGWLAGYGYTF.

The chain combines TRBV11-3 with TRBJ2-3, with 10 nucleotides matching TRBD2. This CDR3 is 15 amino acids long. V trimming: 5 bases; J trimming: 2 bases; junction bases outside the gene matches: 4. The germline V gene has CDR1 SGHNT and CDR2 YENEEA. Written as DNA, the CDR3 is TGTGCCAGCAGCCTGCTAGCGGGAGCCACAGATACGCAGTATTTT. As protein: CASSLLAGATDTQYF.

The chain employs TRBV11-2 and TRBJ1-1, with D perhaps TRBD1 (5 bases). CDR3 size: 17 residues. The V gene lost 1 base and the J gene lost 1 base, with 16 bases spanning the gap. Germline CDR1 SGHAT, CDR2 FQNNGV. The CDR3 sequence is CASSLGATGPKNTEAFF. CDR3 nucleotides: TGTGCCAGCAGCTTAGGGGCAACAGGTCCCAAGAACACTGAAGCTTTCTTT.

The chain couples TRBV9 to TRBJ1-4, with 7 bases that match TRBD1. Germline V gene lookup returns CDR1 SGDLS and CDR2 YYNGEE. V trimming: 3 bases; J trimming: 6 bases; junction bases outside the gene matches: 5. The CDR3 has 14 residues. CDR3 sequence reads: CASSGEGAYEKLFF. The CDR3 nucleotides read TGTGCCAGCAGCGGGGAGGGGGCGTATGAAAAACTGTTTTTT. The variable domain in full, completed from reference TRBV9 and TRBJ1-4, reads DSGVTQTPKHLITATGQRVTLRCSPRSGDLSVYWYQQSLDQGLQFLIQYYNGEERAKGNILERFSAQQFPDLHSELNLSSLELGDSALYFCASSGEGAYEKLFFGSGTQLSVL.

CDR3 coding DNA: TGTGCCAGCAGCTTACGTCGGACCTACGAGCAGTACTTC. Protein: CASSLRRTYEQYF. The V gene is TRBV7-8, the J gene TRBJ2-7; D unresolved. CDR3 length: 13 amino acids. Trimming removed 2 bases at V and 2 bases at J, with 7 bases between. Germline V CDR1 and CDR2: SGHVS, FQNEAQ.

This clone showed up just once. The J gene is TRBJ2-1, the V gene TRBV11-2; 9 nucleotides match TRBD2. Trimming at V came to 6 bases and at J to 0 bases, leaving 3 bases not matched to a gene. Germline CDR1 reads SGHAT; CDR2 reads FQNNGV. The CDR3 is 15 amino acids. CDR3 protein: CASRFSGSSYNEQFF. DNA for the CDR3: TGTGCCAGCAGATTTAGCGGGAGCTCCTACAATGAGCAGTTCTTC.

V and J are TRBV11-3 and TRBJ2-1; 7 nucleotides match TRBD2. The germline CDR1 and CDR2 sequences are SGHNT and YENEEA. This CDR3 spans 16 amino acids. V was pared by 5 bases and J by 3 bases, with 10 bases of the junction left unmatched. The CDR3 spells CASSPAGAGVYNEQFF. The CDR3 DNA reads as TGTGCCAGCAGCCCCGCCGGGGCGGGAGTCTACAATGAGCAGTTCTTC.

The chain has TRBV9 and TRBJ2-1; D remains unclear. Trimming removed 0 bases at V and 0 bases at J, with 10 bases between. There are 16 residues in the CDR3. Looked up from germline, CDR1 is SGDLS and CDR2 is YYNGEE. This chain's CDR3 is CASSVELKSSYNEQFF. CDR3 DNA sequence: TGTGCCAGCAGCGTAGAACTCAAGAGCTCCTACAATGAGCAGTTCTTC.

Of note for this clone: At the DNA level, this CDR3 is encoded by other sequences in the same sample as well. The chain links TRBV28 to TRBJ2-7, with 7 bases fitting TRBD1. This CDR3 spans 14 amino acids. Germline CDR1 MDHEN, CDR2 SYDVKM. V shed 2 bases, J shed 3 bases, and the junction held 4 bases outside the gene matches. CDR3: CASSLQGVVYEQYF. The CDR3 region has the DNA TGTGCCAGCAGTTTACAGGGGGTGGTCTACGAGCAGTACTTC.

The chain employs TRBV5-6 and TRBJ2-7, with TRBD2 as a possible D gene (6 bases). CDR3 length: 14 residues. Germline CDR1 SGHDT, CDR2 YYEEEE. V was pared by 7 bases and J by 0 bases, with 14 bases between. CDR3 loop: CASGGIPGSYEQYF. CDR3 bases: TGTGCCAGCGGAGGGATACCAGGCTCCTACGAGCAGTACTTC. Looking up the rest from reference TRBV5-6 and TRBJ2-7 gives the full variable domain: DAGVTQSPTHLIKTRGQQVTLRCSPKSGHDTVSWYQQALGQGPQFIFQYYEEEERQRGNFPDRFSGHQFPNYSSELNVNALLLGDSALYLCASGGIPGSYEQYFGPGTRLTVT.